This T cell receptor beta chain was identified in a study of molecular identifiers for immune sequencing clone quantification. Generation of bulk TCR libraries relied on previously described methods and listed TCR primers. Using its own MiXCR run on the PCR reads, TCRdb lists one record per CDR3 protein. The sample lists 550,000 to 750,000 distinct CDR3 sequences; roughly 21% were seen once. Between 20,000 and 1,000,000 sorted cells, with 10%, 30% or 50% RNA, yielded naive CD8 libraries. V was cut by 1 base and J by 5 bases, with 8 bases left in between. The CDR3 has 14 amino acids. Germline assignment: CDR1 LNHNV and CDR2 YYDKDF (reference sequence).

The sequence was obtained from a human donor in good health. Some libraries in this study had Jurkat cell RNA spiked in. The chain links TRBV15 to TRBJ2-2; tentatively, D is TRBD2 (5 bases). The sample was naive CD8+ T cells from blood, with Jurkat cell RNA spiked in. Sample subset: FACS-sorted CD8+CD4-CCR7+CD45RA+ naive T cells. DNA of the CDR3: TGTGCCACCAGCAGAGGATCGGGAACCGGGGAGCTGTTTTTT. Translating it yields CATSRGSGTGELFF.